Listed below are T cell receptor beta chains from one sample, sequenced in a study of cytomegalovirus exposure and HLA in healthy donors. The method was immunoSEQ multiplex PCR; TCRdb's version includes in-frame clones alone and lacks a portion of them. The sample contains around 98,000 clones, 79% of which appear only once. Input material: PBMCs. These receptors all stem from a woman aged 35 to 49 in good health and CMV-seronegative. The CDR3 runs from the conserved cysteine through the conserved F or W. The order of the fields is CDR3 DNA, CDR3 protein, J gene, clone size, D gene, V gene. The D gene is left open where the match is weak. Clone size is shown for a subset of rows, as once, few, many or a class of expanded clone.

CDR3nt: TGTGCCAGCACCCTAGGGGGCGAGCAGTACTTC
CDR3aa: CASTLGGEQYF
j_gene: TRBJ2-7
abundance: -
d_gene: -
v_gene: TRBV6-5

CDR3nt: TGTGCCAGCAGTCTAGACAGGGGAGGGGGCTACACCTTC
CDR3aa: CASSLDRGGGYTF
j_gene: TRBJ1-2
abundance: once
d_gene: TRBD1
v_gene: TRBV28

CDR3nt: TGTGCCTGGAGTAAGGACAGTAACACTGAAGCTTTCTTT
CDR3aa: CAWSKDSNTEAFF
j_gene: TRBJ1-1
abundance: -
d_gene: -
v_gene: TRBV30

CDR3nt: TGTGCCAGCAGCTTAGGGGACAGGGGCCTTTACGAGCAGTACTTC
CDR3aa: CASSLGDRGLYEQYF
j_gene: TRBJ2-7
abundance: -
d_gene: TRBD1
v_gene: TRBV7-2

CDR3nt: TGTGCCAGCAGCGCCCTGGGGCCAGAAGCTTTCTTT
CDR3aa: CASSALGPEAFF
j_gene: TRBJ1-1
abundance: -
d_gene: -
v_gene: TRBV9

CDR3nt: TGCAGCGTTGAACCGGGGAACACTGAAGCTTTCTTT
CDR3aa: CSVEPGNTEAFF
j_gene: TRBJ1-1
abundance: few
d_gene: -
v_gene: TRBV29-1

CDR3nt: TGTGCCATCACCGGAGGGAGCAATCAGCCCCAGAATTTT
CDR3aa: CAITGGSNQPQNF
j_gene: TRBJ1-5
abundance: -
d_gene: -
v_gene: TRBV10-3

CDR3nt: TGTGCCAGCAGCCAATGGATGGAAAGGGGCCCCTACGAGCAGTACTTC
CDR3aa: CASSQWMERGPYEQYF
j_gene: TRBJ2-7
abundance: once
d_gene: -
v_gene: TRBV14

CDR3nt: TGTGCCAGCAGTGAGGGGGCAGGGAACACTGAAGCTTTCTTT
CDR3aa: CASSEGAGNTEAFF
j_gene: TRBJ1-1
abundance: -
d_gene: -
v_gene: TRBV2

CDR3nt: TGTGCCAGCAGCTTTCGTTGGGTGGACAGCAGCTCCTACGAGCAGTACTTC
CDR3aa: CASSFRWVDSSSYEQYF
j_gene: TRBJ2-7
abundance: once
d_gene: -
v_gene: TRBV5-5

CDR3nt: TGTGCCAGTAGTATTATGCCGGGCACTGAAGCTTTCTTT
CDR3aa: CASSIMPGTEAFF
j_gene: TRBJ1-1
abundance: -
d_gene: -
v_gene: TRBV19

CDR3nt: TGTGCCAGCAGCTCCTTCGCCTCGAGGAGTAATCAGCCCCAGCATTTT
CDR3aa: CASSSFASRSNQPQHF
j_gene: TRBJ1-5
abundance: -
d_gene: -
v_gene: TRBV7-8

CDR3nt: TGTGCCACCAGCAGAGTGGGACAGGGGAATATTGATGGCTACACCTTC
CDR3aa: CATSRVGQGNIDGYTF
j_gene: TRBJ1-2
abundance: once
d_gene: TRBD1
v_gene: TRBV15

CDR3nt: TGTGCCAGCAGCGTGAAACTCCCGCCGAACACTGAAGCTTTCTTT
CDR3aa: CASSVKLPPNTEAFF
j_gene: TRBJ1-1
abundance: -
d_gene: -
v_gene: TRBV7-7

CDR3nt: TGTGCCAGCAGCTATGAAAGGGGGGGTACTGAAGCTTTCTTT
CDR3aa: CASSYERGGTEAFF
j_gene: TRBJ1-1
abundance: -
d_gene: -
v_gene: TRBV7-9

CDR3nt: TGTGCCACCAGCAGAGAGACAGGGTACACTGAAGCTTTCTTT
CDR3aa: CATSRETGYTEAFF
j_gene: TRBJ1-1
abundance: -
d_gene: TRBD1
v_gene: TRBV15

CDR3nt: TGTGCCAGCAGCTTAAGTGGGGGGAATACTGAAGCTTTCTTT
CDR3aa: CASSLSGGNTEAFF
j_gene: TRBJ1-1
abundance: -
d_gene: -
v_gene: TRBV7-6

CDR3nt: TGTGCCAGCAGCTCCGCGGACAGGCGAGCTTTCTTT
CDR3aa: CASSSADRRAFF
j_gene: TRBJ1-1
abundance: -
d_gene: TRBD1
v_gene: TRBV7-6

CDR3nt: TGTGCCAGCAGCTCAACAGGGGGAGGGCAGCCCCAGCATTTT
CDR3aa: CASSSTGGGQPQHF
j_gene: TRBJ1-5
abundance: -
d_gene: TRBD1
v_gene: TRBV7-3

CDR3nt: TGTGCCAGCAGCTTATCGTGGGCAGGCCCGGGCTACACCTTC
CDR3aa: CASSLSWAGPGYTF
j_gene: TRBJ1-2
abundance: few
d_gene: -
v_gene: TRBV7-8

CDR3nt: TGTGCCAGCAGCCTGGGAGCGGGGGAGCAGTACTTC
CDR3aa: CASSLGAGEQYF
j_gene: TRBJ2-7
abundance: -
d_gene: TRBD2
v_gene: TRBV11-3

CDR3nt: TGTGCCACGGGTAACCCCTACGAGCAGTACTTC
CDR3aa: CATGNPYEQYF
j_gene: TRBJ2-7
abundance: -
d_gene: -
v_gene: TRBV25-1

CDR3nt: TGTGCCAGCAGCGGACGGGGGGGAGGGGAGACCCAGTACTTC
CDR3aa: CASSGRGGGETQYF
j_gene: TRBJ2-5
abundance: -
d_gene: TRBD2
v_gene: TRBV9

CDR3nt: TGTGCCAGCAGCGGGGGGGCCCCCTACGAGCAGTACTTC
CDR3aa: CASSGGAPYEQYF
j_gene: TRBJ2-7
abundance: -
d_gene: -
v_gene: TRBV7-9

CDR3nt: TGTGCCAGCAGCTTAGATGACAGCTTCAATCAGCCCCAGCATTTT
CDR3aa: CASSLDDSFNQPQHF
j_gene: TRBJ1-5
abundance: -
d_gene: -
v_gene: TRBV7-2

CDR3nt: TGTGCCAGCAGCGTAGCAGTTAAGGGGGATGAAAAACTGTTTTTT
CDR3aa: CASSVAVKGDEKLFF
j_gene: TRBJ1-4
abundance: few
d_gene: -
v_gene: TRBV9

CDR3nt: TGTGCCAGCTCACCACTAGCCAGCACAGATACGCAGTATTTT
CDR3aa: CASSPLASTDTQYF
j_gene: TRBJ2-3
abundance: once
d_gene: -
v_gene: TRBV18

CDR3nt: TGTGCCAGCAGCTTAGTAACGGGTTTCAGGGCTGGGGCCAACGTCCTGACTTTC
CDR3aa: CASSLVTGFRAGANVLTF
j_gene: TRBJ2-6
abundance: few
d_gene: -
v_gene: TRBV7-9

CDR3nt: TGTGCCTGGAGTGGACAGCTCTCGATCATCGGTAATTCACCCCTCCACTTT
CDR3aa: CAWSGQLSIIGNSPLHF
j_gene: TRBJ1-6
abundance: -
d_gene: -
v_gene: TRBV30